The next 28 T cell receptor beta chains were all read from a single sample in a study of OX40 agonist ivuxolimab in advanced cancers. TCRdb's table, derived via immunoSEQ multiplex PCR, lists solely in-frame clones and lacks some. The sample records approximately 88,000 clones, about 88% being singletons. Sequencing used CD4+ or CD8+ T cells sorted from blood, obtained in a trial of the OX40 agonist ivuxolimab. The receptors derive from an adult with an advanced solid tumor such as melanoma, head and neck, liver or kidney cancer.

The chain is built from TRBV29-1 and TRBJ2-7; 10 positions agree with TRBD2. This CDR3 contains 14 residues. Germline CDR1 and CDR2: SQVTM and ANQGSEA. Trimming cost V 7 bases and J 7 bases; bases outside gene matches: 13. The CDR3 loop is CSADGSGGTGEQYF. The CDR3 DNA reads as TGCAGCGCCGACGGTAGCGGGGGGACCGGGGAGCAGTACTTC.

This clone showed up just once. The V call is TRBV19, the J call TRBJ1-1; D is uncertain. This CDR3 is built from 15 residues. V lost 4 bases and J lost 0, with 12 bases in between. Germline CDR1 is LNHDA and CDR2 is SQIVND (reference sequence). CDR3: CASSTRFPVNTEAFF. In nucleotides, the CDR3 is TGTGCCAGTAGTACCCGTTTTCCTGTGAACACTGAAGCTTTCTTT.

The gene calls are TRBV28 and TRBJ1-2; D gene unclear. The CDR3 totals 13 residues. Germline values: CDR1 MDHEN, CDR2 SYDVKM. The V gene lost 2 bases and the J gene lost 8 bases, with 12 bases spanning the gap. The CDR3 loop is CASSLAGNRGYTF. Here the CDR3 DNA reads TGTGCCAGCAGTTTAGCGGGCAATCGAGGCTACACCTTC.

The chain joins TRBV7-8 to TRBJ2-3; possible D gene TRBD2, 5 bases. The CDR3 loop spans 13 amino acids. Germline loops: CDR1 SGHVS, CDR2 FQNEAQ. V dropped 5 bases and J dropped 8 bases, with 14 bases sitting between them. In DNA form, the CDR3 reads TGTGCCAGCAGCGGATCAGCGGCCCGTACGCAGTATTTT. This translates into CASSGSAARTQYF.

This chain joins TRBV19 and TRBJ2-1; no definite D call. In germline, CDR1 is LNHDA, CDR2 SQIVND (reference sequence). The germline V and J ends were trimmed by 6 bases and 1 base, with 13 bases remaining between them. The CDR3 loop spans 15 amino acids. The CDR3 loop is CASSDGPGSYNEQFF. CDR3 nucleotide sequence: TGTGCCAGTAGCGACGGGCCCGGGTCCTACAATGAGCAGTTCTTC.

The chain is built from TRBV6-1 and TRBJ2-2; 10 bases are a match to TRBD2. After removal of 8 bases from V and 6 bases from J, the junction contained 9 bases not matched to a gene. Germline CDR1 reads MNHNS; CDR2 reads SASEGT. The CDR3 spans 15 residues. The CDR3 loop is CASENRLAGPGELFF. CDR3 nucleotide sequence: TGTGCCAGCGAGAATCGACTAGCGGGCCCCGGGGAGCTGTTTTTT.

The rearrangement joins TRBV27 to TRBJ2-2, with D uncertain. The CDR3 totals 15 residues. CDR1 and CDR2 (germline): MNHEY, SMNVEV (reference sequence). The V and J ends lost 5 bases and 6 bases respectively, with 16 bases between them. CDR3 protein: CASSPWSLSPGELFF. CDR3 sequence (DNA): TGTGCCAGCAGTCCCTGGTCTCTATCTCCCGGGGAGCTGTTTTTT.

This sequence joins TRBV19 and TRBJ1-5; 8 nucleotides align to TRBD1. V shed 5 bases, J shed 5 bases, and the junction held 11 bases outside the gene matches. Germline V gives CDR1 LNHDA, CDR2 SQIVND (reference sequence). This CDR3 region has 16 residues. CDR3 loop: CASSVTTGDLDQPQHF. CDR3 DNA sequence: TGTGCCAGTAGTGTAACGACAGGGGATTTGGATCAGCCCCAGCATTTT.

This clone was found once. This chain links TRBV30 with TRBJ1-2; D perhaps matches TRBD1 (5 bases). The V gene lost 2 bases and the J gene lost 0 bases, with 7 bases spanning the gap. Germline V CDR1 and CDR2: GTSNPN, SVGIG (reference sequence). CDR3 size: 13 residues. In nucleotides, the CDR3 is TGTGCCTGGAGTCCGGGGGCTAACTATGGCTACACCTTC. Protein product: CAWSPGANYGYTF.

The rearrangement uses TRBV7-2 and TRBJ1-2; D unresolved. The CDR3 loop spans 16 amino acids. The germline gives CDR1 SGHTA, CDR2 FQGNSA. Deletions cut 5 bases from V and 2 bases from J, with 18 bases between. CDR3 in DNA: TGTGCCAGCAGCCCCCAAGTGTCGGGGAACAACTATGGCTACACCTTC. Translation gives CASSPQVSGNNYGYTF.

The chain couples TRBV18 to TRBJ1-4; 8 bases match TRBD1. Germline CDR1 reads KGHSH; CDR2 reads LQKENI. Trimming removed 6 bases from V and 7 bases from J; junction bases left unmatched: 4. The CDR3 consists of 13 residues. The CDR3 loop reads CASSLGQGEKLFF. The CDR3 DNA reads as TGTGCCAGCTCCCTCGGACAGGGTGAAAAACTGTTTTTT. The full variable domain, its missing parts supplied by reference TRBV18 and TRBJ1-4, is NAGVMQNPRHLVRRRGQEARLRCSPMKGHSHVYWYRQLPEEGLKFMVYLQKENIIDESGMPKERFSAEFPKEGPSILRIQQVVRGDSAAYFCASSLGQGEKLFFGSGTQLSVL.

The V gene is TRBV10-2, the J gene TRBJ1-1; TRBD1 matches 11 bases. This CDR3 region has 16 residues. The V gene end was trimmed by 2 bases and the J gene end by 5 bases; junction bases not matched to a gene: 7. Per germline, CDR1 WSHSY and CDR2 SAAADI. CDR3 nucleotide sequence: TGCGCCAGCAGTGAGCCCTTCAGGGACAGGGGGACTGAAGCTTTCTTT. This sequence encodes CASSEPFRDRGTEAFF.

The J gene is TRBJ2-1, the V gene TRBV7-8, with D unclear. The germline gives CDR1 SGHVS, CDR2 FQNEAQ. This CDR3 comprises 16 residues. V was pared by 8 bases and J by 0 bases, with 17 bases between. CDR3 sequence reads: CASHRSSRNSYNEQFF. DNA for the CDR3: TGTGCCAGCCACCGATCCAGCAGAAACTCCTACAATGAGCAGTTCTTC.

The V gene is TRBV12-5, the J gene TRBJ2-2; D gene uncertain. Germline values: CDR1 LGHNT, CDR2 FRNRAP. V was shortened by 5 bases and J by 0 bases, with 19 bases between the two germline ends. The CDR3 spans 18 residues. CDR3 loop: CASGQTSDGSPNTGELFF. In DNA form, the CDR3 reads TGTGCTAGTGGTCAGACCTCGGACGGCAGCCCGAACACCGGGGAGCTGTTTTTT.

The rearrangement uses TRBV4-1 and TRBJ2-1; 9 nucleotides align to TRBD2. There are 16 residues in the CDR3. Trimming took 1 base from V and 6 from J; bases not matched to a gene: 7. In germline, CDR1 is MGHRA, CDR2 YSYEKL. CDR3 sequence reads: CASSQARGGAGNEQFF. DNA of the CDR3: TGCGCCAGCAGCCAAGCCCGCGGGGGGGCAGGCAATGAGCAGTTCTTC.

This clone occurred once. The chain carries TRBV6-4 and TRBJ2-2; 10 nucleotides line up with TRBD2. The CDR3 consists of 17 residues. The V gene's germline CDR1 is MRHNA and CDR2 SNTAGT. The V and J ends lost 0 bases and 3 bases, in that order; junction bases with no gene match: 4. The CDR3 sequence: CASSDSSLAGDTGELFF. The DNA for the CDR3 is TGTGCCAGCAGTGACTCGAGTCTAGCGGGAGACACCGGGGAGCTGTTTTTT.

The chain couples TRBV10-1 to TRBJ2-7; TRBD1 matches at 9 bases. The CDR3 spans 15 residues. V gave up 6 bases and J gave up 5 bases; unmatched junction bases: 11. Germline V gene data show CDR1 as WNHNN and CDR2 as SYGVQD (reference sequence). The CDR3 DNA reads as TGCGCCAGCAGAACCGGGACAGGGAAAATCCACGAGCAGTACTTC. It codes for CASRTGTGKIHEQYF.

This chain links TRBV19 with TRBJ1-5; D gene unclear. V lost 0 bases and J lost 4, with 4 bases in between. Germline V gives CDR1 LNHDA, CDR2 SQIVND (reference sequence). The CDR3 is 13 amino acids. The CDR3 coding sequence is TGTGCCAGTAGTATAGATCAGAATCAGCCCCAGCATTTT. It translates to CASSIDQNQPQHF.

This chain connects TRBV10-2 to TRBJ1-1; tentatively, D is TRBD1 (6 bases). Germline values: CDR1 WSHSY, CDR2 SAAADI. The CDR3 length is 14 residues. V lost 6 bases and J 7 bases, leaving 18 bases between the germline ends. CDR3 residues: CASSDRSQTYEAFF. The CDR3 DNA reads TGCGCCAGCAGCGACAGGAGCCAGACGTATGAAGCTTTCTTT.

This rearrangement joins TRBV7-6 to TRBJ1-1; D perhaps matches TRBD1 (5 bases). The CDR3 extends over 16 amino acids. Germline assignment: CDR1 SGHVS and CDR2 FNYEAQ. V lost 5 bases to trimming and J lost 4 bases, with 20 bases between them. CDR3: CASSLSAGAVGTEAFF. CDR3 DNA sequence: TGTGCCAGCAGCCTATCCGCCGGGGCGGTGGGCACTGAAGCTTTCTTT.

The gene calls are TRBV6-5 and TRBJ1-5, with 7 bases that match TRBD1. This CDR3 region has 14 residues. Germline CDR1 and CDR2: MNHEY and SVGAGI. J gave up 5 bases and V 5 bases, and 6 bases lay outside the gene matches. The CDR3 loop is CASSRRQGYQPQHF. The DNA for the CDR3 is TGTGCCAGCAGTCGCAGACAGGGCTATCAGCCCCAGCATTTT.

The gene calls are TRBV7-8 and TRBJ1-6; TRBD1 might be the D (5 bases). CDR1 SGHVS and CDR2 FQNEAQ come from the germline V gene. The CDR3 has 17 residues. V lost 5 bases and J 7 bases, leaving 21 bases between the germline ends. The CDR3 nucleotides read TGTGCCAGCAGCCGACTGGGCGGGGACGGGGCGAATTCACCCCTCCACTTT. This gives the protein CASSRLGGDGANSPLHF.

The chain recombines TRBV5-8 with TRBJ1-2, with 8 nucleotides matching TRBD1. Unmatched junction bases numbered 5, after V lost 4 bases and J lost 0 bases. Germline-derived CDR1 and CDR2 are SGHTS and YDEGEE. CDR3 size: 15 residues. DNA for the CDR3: TGTGCCAGCAGCGGACAGGGAACCTCTAACTATGGCTACACCTTC. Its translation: CASSGQGTSNYGYTF.

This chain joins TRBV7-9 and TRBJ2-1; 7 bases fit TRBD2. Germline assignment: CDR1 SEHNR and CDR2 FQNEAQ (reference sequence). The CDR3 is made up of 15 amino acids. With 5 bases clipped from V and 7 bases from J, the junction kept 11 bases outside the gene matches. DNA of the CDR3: TGTGCCAGCAGCCCCCGTCTAGCGGAAATGAATGAGCAGTTCTTC. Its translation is CASSPRLAEMNEQFF.

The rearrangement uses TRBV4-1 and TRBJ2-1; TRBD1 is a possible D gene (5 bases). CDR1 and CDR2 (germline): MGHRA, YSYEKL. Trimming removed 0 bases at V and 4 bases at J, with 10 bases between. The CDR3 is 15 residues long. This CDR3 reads CASSQEGQPYNEQFF. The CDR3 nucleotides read TGCGCCAGCAGCCAAGAAGGACAACCGTACAATGAGCAGTTCTTC.

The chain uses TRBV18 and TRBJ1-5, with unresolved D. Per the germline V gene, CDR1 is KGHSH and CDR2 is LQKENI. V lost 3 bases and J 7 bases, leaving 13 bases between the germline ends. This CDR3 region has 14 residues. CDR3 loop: CASSPDGSGQPQHF. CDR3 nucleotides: TGTGCCAGCTCACCGGACGGGTCTGGACAGCCCCAGCATTTT.

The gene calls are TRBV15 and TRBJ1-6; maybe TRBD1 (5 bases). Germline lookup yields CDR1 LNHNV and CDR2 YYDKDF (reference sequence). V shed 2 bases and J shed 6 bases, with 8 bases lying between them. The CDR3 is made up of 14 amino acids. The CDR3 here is CATSRQGVNSPLHF. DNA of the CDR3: TGTGCCACCAGCAGACAGGGCGTTAATTCACCCCTCCACTTT.

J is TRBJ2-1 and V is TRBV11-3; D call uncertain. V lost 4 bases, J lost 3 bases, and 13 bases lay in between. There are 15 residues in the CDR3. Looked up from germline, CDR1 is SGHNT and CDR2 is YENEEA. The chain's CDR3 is CASSSGRGYYNEQFF. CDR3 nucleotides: TGTGCCAGCAGCTCCGGGCGCGGTTACTACAATGAGCAGTTCTTC.